One sample yielded the 9 T cell receptor beta chains listed below, sequenced in a study of cytomegalovirus exposure and HLA in healthy donors. Primers included in the PCR were 60 Vbeta and 13 Jbeta primers. Sequencing used immunoSEQ multiplex PCR; TCRdb keeps in-frame clones, though not all of them. Seen here are 150,000 to 200,000 clones, roughly 74% observed once, and the top ten hold less than 6%. Sequenced sample: PBMCs. These receptors were taken from a woman in her twenties or thirties in good health and CMV-seropositive.

The V and J genes are TRBV5-1 and TRBJ2-7, with TRBD2 identical over 9 bases. J gave up 0 bases and V 4 bases, and 8 bases lay outside the gene matches. CDR1 is SGHRS, CDR2 YFSETQ, per germline. This CDR3 has 16 residues. The CDR3 is CASSLPGLATSYEQYF. Here the CDR3 DNA reads TGCGCCAGCAGCCTCCCGGGACTAGCAACCTCCTACGAGCAGTACTTC.

The J gene is TRBJ1-4, the V gene TRBV28, with 8 bases lining up with TRBD1. V gave up 9 bases and J gave up 8 bases; unmatched junction bases: 14. Germline CDR1 MDHEN, CDR2 SYDVKM. The length of the CDR3 is 15 residues. As DNA, the CDR3 is TGTGCCAGTAGCAGTGGCTCGACAGGGGCGGAAAAACTGTTTTTT. This gives the protein CASSSGSTGAEKLFF.

This clone was recorded only once. The chain has TRBV7-9 and TRBJ2-7; 9 bases match TRBD2. The CDR3 extends over 15 amino acids. The germline V gene has CDR1 SEHNR and CDR2 FQNEAQ (reference sequence). J was trimmed by 1 base and V by 7 bases; bases with no gene match: 8. DNA for the CDR3: TGTGCCAGCACCCAGCGGGAGGTTTCATCCTACGAGCAGTACTTC. Its protein is CASTQREVSSYEQYF.

V and J are TRBV18 and TRBJ2-1; a weak D match, TRBD2 (6 bases). There are 15 residues in the CDR3. V was trimmed by 2 bases and J by 0 bases, leaving 8 bases between them. Germline loops: CDR1 KGHSH, CDR2 LQKENI. CDR3 nucleotides: TGTGCCAGCTCACCAGCCGGGGGCTCCTACAATGAGCAGTTCTTC. Protein sequence: CASSPAGGSYNEQFF.

This clone was detected only once. This sequence joins TRBV2 and TRBJ1-2, with 8 bases lining up with TRBD1. Germline-derived CDR1 and CDR2 are SNHLY and FYNNEI. The CDR3 loop spans 14 amino acids. Germline trimming cut 5 bases from V and 6 bases from J; bases unmatched to any gene: 8. In DNA, the CDR3 is TGTGCCAGCAGTCGCAACGACAGGGGCCATGGCTACACCTTC. Translation gives CASSRNDRGHGYTF.

The V gene is TRBV14, the J gene TRBJ1-2; D might be TRBD1 (5 bases). Germline V CDR1 and CDR2: SGHDN, FVKESK. The CDR3 loop spans 16 amino acids. V was clipped by 1 base and J by 5 bases, with 17 bases between them. The CDR3 region has the DNA TGTGCCAGCAGCCAAGGGTCCGGGAGGGGATCGTATGGCTACACCTTC. Residues: CASSQGSGRGSYGYTF.

The J gene is TRBJ2-1, the V gene TRBV15, with 9 bases identical to TRBD2. Germline V gene data show CDR1 as LNHNV and CDR2 as YYDKDF (reference sequence). The V gene end was trimmed by 3 bases and the J gene end by 3 bases; junction bases not matched to a gene: 6. The CDR3 loop spans 16 amino acids. The DNA of the CDR3 is TGTGCCACCAGCAGGGGACTAGCATCTATCTACAATGAGCAGTTCTTC. Translation: CATSRGLASIYNEQFF.

This sequence joins TRBV5-1 and TRBJ2-1, with TRBD1 as a possible D gene (6 bases). The length of the CDR3 is 16 residues. V lost 4 bases and J 3 bases, leaving 17 bases between the germline ends. Germline V gene data show CDR1 as SGHRS and CDR2 as YFSETQ. The CDR3 DNA is TGCGCCAGCAGCAAGGATTACAGGGAATTCTACAATGAGCAGTTCTTC. Translation: CASSKDYREFYNEQFF.

A word on this clone: Other nucleotide sequences in the sample specify the same CDR3. V usage is TRBV10-3 and J usage is TRBJ2-1; 7 bases are a match to TRBD2. From germline, CDR1 is ENHRY and CDR2 SYGVKD. Trimming cost V 2 bases and J 4 bases; bases outside gene matches: 2. This CDR3 region has 14 residues. The CDR3 DNA reads TGTGCCATCAGTGAGGATAGCGGGTACAATGAGCAGTTCTTC. It translates to CAISEDSGYNEQFF.